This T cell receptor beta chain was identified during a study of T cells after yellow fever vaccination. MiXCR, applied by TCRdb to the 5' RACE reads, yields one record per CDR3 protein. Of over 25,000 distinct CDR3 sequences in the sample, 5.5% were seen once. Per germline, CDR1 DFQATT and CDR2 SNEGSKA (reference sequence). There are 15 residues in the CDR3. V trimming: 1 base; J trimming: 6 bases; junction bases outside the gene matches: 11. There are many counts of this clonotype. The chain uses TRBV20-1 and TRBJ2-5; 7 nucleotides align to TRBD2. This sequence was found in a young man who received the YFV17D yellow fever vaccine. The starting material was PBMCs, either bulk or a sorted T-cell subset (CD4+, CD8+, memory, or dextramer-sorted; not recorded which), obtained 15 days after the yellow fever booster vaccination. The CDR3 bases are TGCAGTGCTAGAGCGTCTAGCGGTCCGGGGCAGACCCAGTACTTC. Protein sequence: CSARASSGPGQTQYF.